Presented here are 23 T cell receptor beta chains from one specimen sequenced in a study of cytomegalovirus exposure and HLA in healthy donors. PCR was performed using 60 Vbeta and 13 Jbeta primers. Assay used: immunoSEQ multiplex PCR; TCRdb lists only in-frame clones, some missing. The sample includes 70,000 to 95,000 clones, around 80% of them seen just once. The sequencing input was PBMCs. The receptors were gathered from a man aged 25 to 40 in good health and CMV-seropositive.

V and J are TRBV7-9 and TRBJ2-7, with 7 nucleotides matching TRBD1. With 1 base clipped from V and 0 bases from J, the junction kept 3 bases outside the gene matches. Germline CDR1 and CDR2: SEHNR and FQNEAQ (reference sequence). The CDR3 covers 15 residues. In DNA, the CDR3 is TGTGCCAGCAGCTTAGTACAGGGGAACTCCTACGAGCAGTACTTC. Its translation is CASSLVQGNSYEQYF.

This sequence joins TRBV2 and TRBJ1-2; D remains ambiguous. The germline gives CDR1 SNHLY, CDR2 FYNNEI. Trimming shortened V by 10 bases and J by 4 bases, and 13 bases separated the two germline ends. There are 12 residues in the CDR3. The CDR3 bases are TGTGCCACAACTCGGGAAACCTATGGCTACACCTTC. It is translated as CATTRETYGYTF.

The chain carries TRBV2 and TRBJ2-3, with TRBD2 identical over 8 bases. V shed 1 base, J shed 1 base, and the junction held 1 base outside the gene matches. This CDR3 contains 15 residues. The V gene's germline CDR1 is SNHLY and CDR2 FYNNEI. CDR3 amino acids: CASSEGAGGTDTQYF. The CDR3 DNA reads as TGTGCCAGCAGTGAAGGAGCGGGAGGCACAGATACGCAGTATTTT.

Comments on this clone: Germline and junction disagree at one end, which may indicate a read error. V usage is TRBV7-7 and J usage is TRBJ2-7, with unresolved D. Germline-derived CDR1 and CDR2 are SSHAT and FNYEAQ (reference sequence). The CDR3 length is 13 residues. This chain's CDR3 is CASSESASYEQYF. The CDR3 coding sequence is TGTGCTAGCAGCGAGAGTGCATCGTACGAGCAGTACTTC. Complete variable domain (other parts from reference TRBV7-7 and TRBJ2-7): GAGVSQSPRYKVTKRGQDVTLRCDPISSHATLYWYQQALGQGPEFLTYFNYEAQPDKSGLPSDRFSAERPEGSISTLTIQRTEQRDSAMYRCASSESASYEQYFGPGTRLTVT.

The genes are TRBV5-1 and TRBJ1-4, with TRBD1 as a possible D gene (5 bases). The V end lost 6 bases, the J end lost 7 bases, and 19 bases lay between the germline ends. CDR1 SGHRS and CDR2 YFSETQ come from the germline V gene. The CDR3 covers 15 residues. The CDR3 here is CASTRQFGKGEKLFF. The CDR3 region has the DNA TGCGCCAGCACCAGACAGTTTGGGAAAGGTGAAAAACTGTTTTTT.

This clone appeared a few times. The chain employs TRBV19 and TRBJ1-2; a possible D gene is TRBD1 (6 bases). CDR3 length: 14 residues. Trimming stripped 7 bases from V and 5 bases from J, with 17 bases between. Germline V gives CDR1 LNHDA, CDR2 SQIVND (reference sequence). Written as DNA, the CDR3 is TGTGCCAGTAATCCCCTTTTTAGGGGGTATGGCTACACCTTC. It encodes CASNPLFRGYGYTF.

This sequence joins TRBV5-1 and TRBJ2-1, with TRBD1 as a possible D gene (6 bases). V was clipped by 0 bases and J by 2 bases, with 12 bases between them. The CDR3 covers 16 residues. From germline, CDR1 is SGHRS and CDR2 YFSETQ. The CDR3 loop is CASSLDGTIPYNEQFF. For the CDR3, the DNA is TGCGCCAGCAGCTTGGATGGGACAATTCCCTACAATGAGCAGTTCTTC. Looking up the rest from reference TRBV5-1 and TRBJ2-1 gives the full variable domain: KAGVTQTPRYLIKTRGQQVTLSCSPISGHRSVSWYQQTPGQGLQFLFEYFSETQRNKGNFPGRFSGRQFSNSRSEMNVSTLELGDSALYLCASSLDGTIPYNEQFFGPGTRLTVL.

The sample holds one count of this clone. The chain uses TRBV6-5 and TRBJ2-7, with D possibly being TRBD1 (5 bases). Trimming removed 5 bases at V and 2 bases at J, with 13 bases between. The CDR3 totals 14 residues. Per germline, CDR1 MNHEY and CDR2 SVGAGI. In DNA form, the CDR3 reads TGTGCCAGCAGTCCAGGGAATCGGGCCTACGAGCAGTACGTC. Translation: CASSPGNRAYEQYV.

J is TRBJ2-7 and V is TRBV15; weak D call: TRBD2 (6 bases). Trimming cost V 1 base and J 4 bases, with 17 bases left between them. Per the germline V gene, CDR1 is LNHNV and CDR2 is YYDKDF (reference sequence). This CDR3 region has 16 residues. CDR3 DNA: TGTGCCACCAGCAGAGTAGGTCCGGGGGTCGGTTACGAGCAGTACTTC. It translates to CATSRVGPGVGYEQYF.

J is TRBJ1-1 and V is TRBV6-5; TRBD1 matches 9 bases. V shed 6 bases, J shed 10 bases, and the junction held 12 bases outside the gene matches. CDR3 size: 14 residues. Per the germline V gene, CDR1 is MNHEY and CDR2 is SVGAGI. CDR3 amino acids: CASSWGDREGGAFF. CDR3 DNA: TGTGCCAGCAGCTGGGGGGACAGGGAAGGAGGAGCTTTCTTT.

V gene TRBV18 combines with J gene TRBJ2-4; 7 bases map to TRBD1. This CDR3 has 14 residues. Germline CDR1 and CDR2: KGHSH and LQKENI. Trimming at V came to 5 bases and at J to 6 bases, leaving 7 bases not matched to a gene. CDR3 loop: CASSTTGTANIQYF. The CDR3 region has the DNA TGTGCCAGCTCAACAACCGGGACAGCAAACATTCAGTACTTC.

The chain has TRBV6-5 and TRBJ2-2; D gene unclear. Germline CDR1 reads MNHEY; CDR2 reads SVGAGI. V was trimmed by 6 bases and J by 2 bases, leaving 7 bases between them. The CDR3 extends over 13 amino acids. Written as DNA, the CDR3 is TGTGCCAGCAGCTTTCTAAACACCGGGGAGCTGTTTTTT. It codes for CASSFLNTGELFF.

The gene calls are TRBV7-6 and TRBJ2-5; 11 nucleotides agree with TRBD1. This CDR3 has 17 amino acids. Trimming took 2 bases from V and 5 from J; bases not matched to a gene: 10. Germline lookup yields CDR1 SGHVS and CDR2 FNYEAQ. CDR3 in DNA: TGTGCCAGCAGCTTACTCCCCGGACAGGGGGCCTCGGAGACCCAGTACTTC. Its translation is CASSLLPGQGASETQYF.

The sample holds a few counts of this clone. This chain connects TRBV2 to TRBJ2-1; 11 bases fit TRBD2. The junction had 11 bases not matched to a gene; V was cut back by 6 bases and J by 4 bases. This CDR3 contains 17 residues. Germline values: CDR1 SNHLY, CDR2 FYNNEI. CDR3 nucleotide sequence: TGTGCCAGCAGCTCAAAGGGTAGCGGGAGGGCGTACAATGAGCAGTTCTTC. Amino acid sequence: CASSSKGSGRAYNEQFF.

This CDR3 is CASSPTGALYYEQYF. The CDR3 DNA is TGTGCCAGCTCTCCGACAGGGGCCCTCTACTACGAGCAGTACTTC. The V gene is TRBV28, the J gene TRBJ2-7, with TRBD1 matching over 8 bases. Germline-derived CDR1 and CDR2 are MDHEN and SYDVKM. This CDR3 spans 15 amino acids. Losses at the gene ends were 8 bases for V and 3 bases for J; bases not matched to a gene: 12. The complete variable domain, with remaining parts taken from reference TRBV28 and TRBJ2-7, reads DVKVTQSSRYLVKRTGEKVFLECVQDMDHENMFWYRQDPGLGLRLIYFSYDVKMKEKGDIPEGYSVSREKKERFSLILESASTNQTSMYLCASSPTGALYYEQYFGPGTRLTVT.

The chain recombines TRBV6-5 with TRBJ1-1; the D is unclear. Per the germline V gene, CDR1 is MNHEY and CDR2 is SVGAGI. This CDR3 region has 15 residues. The V and J ends lost 0 bases and 5 bases respectively, with 13 bases between them. The CDR3 region is CASSYSPDLGTEAFF. DNA of the CDR3: TGTGCCAGCAGTTACTCACCGGATCTAGGTACTGAAGCTTTCTTT.

The chain has TRBV5-8 and TRBJ1-3; tentatively, D is TRBD1 (5 bases). Trimming left V 0 bases short and J 0 bases short, with 7 bases between. Looked up from germline, CDR1 is SGHTS and CDR2 is YDEGEE. CDR3 length equals 15 residues. CDR3 residues: CASSLGGGSGNTIYF. CDR3 DNA sequence: TGTGCCAGCAGCTTGGGCGGGGGCTCTGGAAACACCATATATTTT.

The V and J genes are TRBV19 and TRBJ2-5; tentatively, D is TRBD2 (6 bases). From germline, CDR1 is LNHDA and CDR2 SQIVND (reference sequence). This CDR3 comprises 13 residues. Trimming took 6 bases from V and 4 from J, leaving 12 bases between them. The CDR3 bases are TGTGCCAGTAGCCCTATGGGAGGAGAGACCCAGTACTTC. Its translation: CASSPMGGETQYF.

The chain uses TRBV4-1 and TRBJ2-2; 7 bases align to TRBD1. The CDR3 is made up of 16 amino acids. The germline V gene has CDR1 MGHRA and CDR2 YSYEKL. Trimming removed 3 bases from V and 2 bases from J; junction bases left unmatched: 6. The CDR3 spells CASSHAGTANTGELFF. Here the CDR3 DNA reads TGCGCCAGCAGCCATGCCGGGACAGCAAACACCGGGGAGCTGTTTTTT.

This clone came up once. This rearrangement joins TRBV6-1 to TRBJ2-5, with D tentatively TRBD2 (6 bases). Per the germline V gene, CDR1 is MNHNS and CDR2 is SASEGT. With 0 bases removed from V and 6 bases from J, the gap between germline ends came to 11 bases. The CDR3 consists of 14 residues. Written as DNA, the CDR3 is TGTGCCAGCAGTGAAGCGCGGGAAATTAAGACCCAGTACTTC. It encodes CASSEAREIKTQYF.

This clone has just a few counts. The chain is built from TRBV27 and TRBJ2-1, with 10 positions matching TRBD1. The trim removed 3 bases at V and 7 bases at J, leaving 9 bases unmatched. Germline lookup yields CDR1 MNHEY and CDR2 SMNVEV (reference sequence). CDR3 length: 16 residues. The CDR3 nucleotides read TGTGCCAGCAGTTTTCGGGACAGGGGTTGGGCGAATGAGCAGTTCTTC. Translation: CASSFRDRGWANEQFF.

The chain links TRBV5-4 to TRBJ1-4; TRBD1 matches 7 bases. Trimming took 2 bases from V and 7 from J; bases not matched to a gene: 2. The CDR3 is made up of 13 amino acids. CDR1 is SGHNT, CDR2 YYREEE, per germline (reference sequence). CDR3 region: CASSFGTAEKLFF. CDR3 DNA: TGTGCCAGCAGCTTCGGGACAGCTGAAAAACTGTTTTTT.

The V and J genes are TRBV27 and TRBJ1-1, with 9 bases identical to TRBD1. Germline V gene lookup returns CDR1 MNHEY and CDR2 SMNVEV (reference sequence). There are 14 residues in the CDR3. Losses at the gene ends were 5 bases for V and 1 base for J; bases not matched to a gene: 2. The CDR3 spells CASSRDRANTEAFF. The CDR3 DNA sequence: TGTGCCAGCAGTCGGGACAGGGCGAACACTGAAGCTTTCTTT.